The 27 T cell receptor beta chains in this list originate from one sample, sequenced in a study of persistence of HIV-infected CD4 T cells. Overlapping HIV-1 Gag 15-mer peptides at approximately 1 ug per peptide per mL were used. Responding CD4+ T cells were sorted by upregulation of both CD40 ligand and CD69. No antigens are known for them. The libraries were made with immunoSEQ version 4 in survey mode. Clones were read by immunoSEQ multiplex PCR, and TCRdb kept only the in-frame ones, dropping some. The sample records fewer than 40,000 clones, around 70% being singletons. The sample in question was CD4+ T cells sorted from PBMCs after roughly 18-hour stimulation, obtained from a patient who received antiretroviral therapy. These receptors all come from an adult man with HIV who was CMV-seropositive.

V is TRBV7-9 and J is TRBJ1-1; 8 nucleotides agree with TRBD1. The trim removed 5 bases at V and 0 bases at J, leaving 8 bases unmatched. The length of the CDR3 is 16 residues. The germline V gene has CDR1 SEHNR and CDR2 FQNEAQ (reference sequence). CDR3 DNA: TGTGCCAGCAGCCCCGACAGGGGCCTCATGAACACTGAAGCTTTCTTT. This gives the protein CASSPDRGLMNTEAFF.

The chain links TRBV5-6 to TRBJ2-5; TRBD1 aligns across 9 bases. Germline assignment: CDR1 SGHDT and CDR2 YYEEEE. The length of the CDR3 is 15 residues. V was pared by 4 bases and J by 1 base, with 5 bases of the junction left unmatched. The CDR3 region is CASSPDRGIQETQYF. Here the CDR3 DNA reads TGTGCCAGCAGCCCGGACAGGGGAATCCAAGAGACCCAGTACTTC.

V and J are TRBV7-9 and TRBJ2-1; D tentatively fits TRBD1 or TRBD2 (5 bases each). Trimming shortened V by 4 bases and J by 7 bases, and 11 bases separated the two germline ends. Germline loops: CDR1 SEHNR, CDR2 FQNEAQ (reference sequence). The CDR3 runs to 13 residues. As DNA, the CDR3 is TGTGCCAGCAGCTCATCATGGGGGAATGAGCAGTTCTTC. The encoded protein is CASSSSWGNEQFF. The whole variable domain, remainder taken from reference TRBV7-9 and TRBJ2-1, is DTGVSQNPRHKITKRGQNVTFRCDPISEHNRLYWYRQTLGQGPEFLTYFQNEAQLEKSRLLSDRFSAERPKGSFSTLEIQRTEQGDSAMYLCASSSSWGNEQFFGPGTRLTVL.

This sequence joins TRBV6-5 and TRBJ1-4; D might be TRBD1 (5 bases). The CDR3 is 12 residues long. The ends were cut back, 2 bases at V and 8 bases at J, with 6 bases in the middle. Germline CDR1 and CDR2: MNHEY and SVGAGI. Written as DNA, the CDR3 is TGTGCCAGCAGTTACAGGGACGAAAAACTGTTTTTT. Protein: CASSYRDEKLFF.

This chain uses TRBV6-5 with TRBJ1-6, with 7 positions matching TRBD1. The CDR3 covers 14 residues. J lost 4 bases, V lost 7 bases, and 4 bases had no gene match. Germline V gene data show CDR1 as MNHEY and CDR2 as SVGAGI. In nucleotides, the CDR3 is TGTGCCAGCACCCTGACAGGGTATAATTCACCCCTCCACTTT. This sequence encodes CASTLTGYNSPLHF.

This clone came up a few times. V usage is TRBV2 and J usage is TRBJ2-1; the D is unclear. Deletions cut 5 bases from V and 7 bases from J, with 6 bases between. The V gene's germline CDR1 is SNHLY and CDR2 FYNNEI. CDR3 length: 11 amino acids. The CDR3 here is CASSSRNEQFF. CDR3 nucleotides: TGTGCCAGCAGTTCGAGAAATGAGCAGTTCTTC.

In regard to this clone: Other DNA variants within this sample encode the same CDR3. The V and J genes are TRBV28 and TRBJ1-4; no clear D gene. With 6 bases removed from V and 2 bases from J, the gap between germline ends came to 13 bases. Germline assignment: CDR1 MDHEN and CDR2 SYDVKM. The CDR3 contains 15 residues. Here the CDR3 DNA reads TGTGCCAGCAGATTACCGGGTTTGACTAATGAAAAACTGTTTTTT. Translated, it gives CASRLPGLTNEKLFF.

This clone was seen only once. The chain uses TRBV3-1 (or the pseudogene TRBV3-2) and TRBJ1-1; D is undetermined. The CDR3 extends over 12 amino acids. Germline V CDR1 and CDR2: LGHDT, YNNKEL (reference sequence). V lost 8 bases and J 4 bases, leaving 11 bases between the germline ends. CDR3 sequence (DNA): TGTGCCAGCGGGCGAATTGGCACTGAAGCTTTCTTT. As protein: CASGRIGTEAFF.

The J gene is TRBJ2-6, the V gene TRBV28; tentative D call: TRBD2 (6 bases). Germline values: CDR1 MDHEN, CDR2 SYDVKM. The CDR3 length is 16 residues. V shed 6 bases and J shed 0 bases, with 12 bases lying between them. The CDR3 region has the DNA TGTGCCAGCAGCTCCTTCGGGGGCTCTGGGGCCAACGTCCTGACTTTC. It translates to CASSSFGGSGANVLTF.

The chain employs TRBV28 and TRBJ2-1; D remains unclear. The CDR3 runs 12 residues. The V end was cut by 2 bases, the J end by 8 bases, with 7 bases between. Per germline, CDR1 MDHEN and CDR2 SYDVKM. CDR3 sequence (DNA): TGTGCCAGCAGTTTACAGGTGCATGAGCAGTTCTTC. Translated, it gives CASSLQVHEQFF.

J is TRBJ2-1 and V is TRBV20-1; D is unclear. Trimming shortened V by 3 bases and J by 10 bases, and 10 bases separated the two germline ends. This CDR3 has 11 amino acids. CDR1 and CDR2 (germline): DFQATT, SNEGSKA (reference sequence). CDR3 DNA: TGCAGTGCTAGGCGTCAGGTCGAGCAGTTCTTC. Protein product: CSARRQVEQFF.

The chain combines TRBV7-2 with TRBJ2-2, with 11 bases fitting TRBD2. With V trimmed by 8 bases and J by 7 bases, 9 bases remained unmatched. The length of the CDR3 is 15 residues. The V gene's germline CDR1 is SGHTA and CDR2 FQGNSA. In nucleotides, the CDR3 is TGTGCCAGCGAACTAGCGGGGGCTACCGGCGGGGAGCTGTTTTTT. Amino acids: CASELAGATGGELFF.

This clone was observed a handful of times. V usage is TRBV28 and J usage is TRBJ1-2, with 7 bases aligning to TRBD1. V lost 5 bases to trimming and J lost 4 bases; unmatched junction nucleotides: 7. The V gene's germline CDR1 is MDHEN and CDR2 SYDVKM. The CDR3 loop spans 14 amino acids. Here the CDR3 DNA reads TGTGCCAGCAGTCCCCAGGGGGGAACCTATGGCTACACCTTC. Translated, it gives CASSPQGGTYGYTF.

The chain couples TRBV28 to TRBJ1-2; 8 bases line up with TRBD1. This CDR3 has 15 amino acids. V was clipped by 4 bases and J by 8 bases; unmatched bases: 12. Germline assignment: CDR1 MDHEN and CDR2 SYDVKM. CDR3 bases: TGTGCCAGCAGTTCGTCCTCCGGGACAGGAAAAGGCTACACCTTC. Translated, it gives CASSSSSGTGKGYTF.

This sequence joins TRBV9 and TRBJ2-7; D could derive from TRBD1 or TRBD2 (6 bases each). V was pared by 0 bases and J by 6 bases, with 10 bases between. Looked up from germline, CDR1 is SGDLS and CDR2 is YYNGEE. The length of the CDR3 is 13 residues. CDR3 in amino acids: CASSVGGASEQYF. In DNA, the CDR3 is TGTGCCAGCAGCGTAGGGGGGGCCTCCGAGCAGTACTTC.

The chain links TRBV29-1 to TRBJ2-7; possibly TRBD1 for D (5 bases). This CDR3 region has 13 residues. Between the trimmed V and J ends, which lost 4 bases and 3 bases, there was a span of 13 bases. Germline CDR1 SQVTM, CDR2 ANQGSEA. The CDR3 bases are TGCAGCGTTGTCCGGCAGGGCCTCTACGAGCAGTACTTC. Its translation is CSVVRQGLYEQYF.

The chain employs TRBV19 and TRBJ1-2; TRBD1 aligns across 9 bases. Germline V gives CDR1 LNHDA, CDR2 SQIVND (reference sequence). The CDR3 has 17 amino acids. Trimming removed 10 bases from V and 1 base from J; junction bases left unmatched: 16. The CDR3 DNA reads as TGTGCCACGTCCCCGGGACAGGGCAGGGTCTTTAACTATGGCTACACCTTC. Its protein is CATSPGQGRVFNYGYTF.

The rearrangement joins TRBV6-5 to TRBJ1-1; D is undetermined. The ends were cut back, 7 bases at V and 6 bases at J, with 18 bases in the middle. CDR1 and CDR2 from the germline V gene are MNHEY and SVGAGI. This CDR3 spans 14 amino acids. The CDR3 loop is CASTRGEGRSEAFF. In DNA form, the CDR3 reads TGTGCCAGCACCCGTGGGGAGGGTAGGTCTGAAGCTTTCTTT.

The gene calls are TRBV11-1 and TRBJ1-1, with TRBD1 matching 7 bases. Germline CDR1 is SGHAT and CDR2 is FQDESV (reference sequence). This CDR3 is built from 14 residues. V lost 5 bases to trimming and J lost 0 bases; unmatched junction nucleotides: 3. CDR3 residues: CASSEGQMNTEAFF. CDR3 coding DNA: TGTGCCAGCAGCGAGGGACAGATGAACACTGAAGCTTTCTTT.

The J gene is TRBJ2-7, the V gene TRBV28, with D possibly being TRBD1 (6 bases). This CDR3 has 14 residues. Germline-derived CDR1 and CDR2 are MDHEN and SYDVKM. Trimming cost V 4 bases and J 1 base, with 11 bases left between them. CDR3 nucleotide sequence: TGTGCCAGCAGTTCCCCGGGACATTCCTACGAGCAGTACTTC. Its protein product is CASSSPGHSYEQYF.

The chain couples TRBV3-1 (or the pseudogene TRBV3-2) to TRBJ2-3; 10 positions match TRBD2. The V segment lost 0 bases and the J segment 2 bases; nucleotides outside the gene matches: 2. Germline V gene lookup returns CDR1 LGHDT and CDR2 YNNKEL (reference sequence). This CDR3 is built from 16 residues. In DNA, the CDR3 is TGTGCCAGCAGCCAAGAAGCGGGGGGGTACACAGATACGCAGTATTTT. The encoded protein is CASSQEAGGYTDTQYF.

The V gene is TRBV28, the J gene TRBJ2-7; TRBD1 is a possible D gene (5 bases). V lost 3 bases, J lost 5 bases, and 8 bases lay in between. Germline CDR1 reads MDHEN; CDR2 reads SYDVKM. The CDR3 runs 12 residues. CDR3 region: CASSFGHNEQYF. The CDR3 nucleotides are TGTGCCAGCAGTTTCGGACACAACGAGCAGTACTTC.

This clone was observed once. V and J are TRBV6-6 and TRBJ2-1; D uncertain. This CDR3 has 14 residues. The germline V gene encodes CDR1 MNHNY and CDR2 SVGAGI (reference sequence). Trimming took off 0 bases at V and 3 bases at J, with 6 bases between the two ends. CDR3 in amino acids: CASSYSLGYNEQFF. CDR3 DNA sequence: TGTGCCAGCAGTTACTCGTTAGGCTACAATGAGCAGTTCTTC.

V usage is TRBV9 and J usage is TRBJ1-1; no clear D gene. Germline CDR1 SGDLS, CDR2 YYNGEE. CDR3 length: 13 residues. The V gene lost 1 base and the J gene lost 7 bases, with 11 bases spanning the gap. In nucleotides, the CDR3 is TGTGCCAGCAGCGTAAACTTGGAGGGTGAAGCTTTCTTT. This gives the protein CASSVNLEGEAFF. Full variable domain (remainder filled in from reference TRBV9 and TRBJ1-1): DSGVTQTPKHLITATGQRVTLRCSPRSGDLSVYWYQQSLDQGLQFLIQYYNGEERAKGNILERFSAQQFPDLHSELNLSSLELGDSALYFCASSVNLEGEAFFGQGTRLTVV.

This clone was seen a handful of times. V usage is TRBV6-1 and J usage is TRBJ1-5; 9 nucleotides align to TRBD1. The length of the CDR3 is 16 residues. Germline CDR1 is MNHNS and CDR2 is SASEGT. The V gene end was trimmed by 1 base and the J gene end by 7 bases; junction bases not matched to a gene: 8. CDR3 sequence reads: CASSEGGQGVRQPQHF. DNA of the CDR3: TGTGCCAGCAGTGAAGGGGGACAGGGAGTAAGGCAGCCCCAGCATTTT.

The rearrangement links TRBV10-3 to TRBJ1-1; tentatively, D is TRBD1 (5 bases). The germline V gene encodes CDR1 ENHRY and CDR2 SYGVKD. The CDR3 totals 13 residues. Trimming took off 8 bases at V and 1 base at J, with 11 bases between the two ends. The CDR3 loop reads CAISERGNTEAFF. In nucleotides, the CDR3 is TGTGCCATCTCAGAAAGGGGGAACACTGAAGCTTTCTTT.

CDR3 coding DNA: TGTGCCAGCAGCCGCGAGACCTCTGGAAACACCATATATTTT. Amino acids: CASSRETSGNTIYF. This chain joins TRBV3-1 (or the pseudogene TRBV3-2) and TRBJ1-3; D gene unclear. The CDR3 consists of 14 residues. CDR1 LGHDT and CDR2 YNNKEL come from the germline V gene (reference sequence). The V end was cut by 4 bases, the J end by 0 bases, with 7 bases between.